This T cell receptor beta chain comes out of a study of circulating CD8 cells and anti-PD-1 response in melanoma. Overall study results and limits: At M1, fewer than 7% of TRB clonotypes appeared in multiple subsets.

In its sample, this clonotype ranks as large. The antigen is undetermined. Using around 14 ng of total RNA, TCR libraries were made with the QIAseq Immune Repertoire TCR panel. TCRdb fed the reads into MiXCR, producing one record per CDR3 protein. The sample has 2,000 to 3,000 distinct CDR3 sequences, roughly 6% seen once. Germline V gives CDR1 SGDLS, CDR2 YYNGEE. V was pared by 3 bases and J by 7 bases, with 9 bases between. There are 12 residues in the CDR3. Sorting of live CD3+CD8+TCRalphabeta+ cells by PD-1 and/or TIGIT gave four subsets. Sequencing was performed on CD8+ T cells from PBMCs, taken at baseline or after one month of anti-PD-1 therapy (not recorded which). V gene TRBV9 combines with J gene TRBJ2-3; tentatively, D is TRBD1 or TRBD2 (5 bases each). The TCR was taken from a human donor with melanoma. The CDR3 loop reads CASSGGINTQYF. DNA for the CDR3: TGTGCCAGCAGCGGGGGGATAAATACGCAGTATTTT.